Each of the 2 T cell receptor beta chains below was sequenced from the same sample in a study of CD8 T cells in Susac syndrome. Random hexamers primed reverse transcription of about 0.45 to 1 ug RNA. TCRdb fed the immunoSEQ multiplex PCR reads into MiXCR, producing one record per CDR3 protein. The data show about 150,000 distinct CDR3 sequences, 85% to 95% seen once. The sample comprised CD4+ T cells from PBMCs. All receptors derive from a human donor with Susac syndrome.

The gene calls are TRBV14 and TRBJ2-2, with 10 bases that match TRBD2. V lost 2 bases, J lost 1 base, and 4 bases stayed unmatched. Germline V gene sequence: CDR1 SGHDN, CDR2 FVKESK. The CDR3 totals 17 residues. The CDR3 reads CASSQLAGARNTGELFF. CDR3 DNA sequence: TGTGCCAGCAGCCAACTAGCGGGGGCCCGGAACACCGGGGAGCTGTTTTTT.

The chain combines TRBV18 with TRBJ2-3; D remains ambiguous. Trimming stripped 0 bases from V and 1 base from J, with 5 bases between. The V gene's germline CDR1 is KGHSH and CDR2 LQKENI. The CDR3 length is 14 residues. CDR3 in amino acids: CASSPPYGTDTQYF. CDR3 nucleotides: TGTGCCAGCTCACCACCGTACGGCACAGATACGCAGTATTTT.